This T cell receptor beta chain was documented in a study of blood T cell repertoires in COVID-19 (dated by TCRdb to the early 2020s). Broadly, across the study: Samples covering the acute and convalescent phases of COVID-19 were provided by collaborators in the United States, Italy and Spain. The material from the prospective study consisted of cDNA or gDNA derived from T cells, B-cell-depleted T cells, or PBMCs. Where HLA class I and class II types were available, the types were taken from metadata supplied by the sample provider, not from assay-based typing. Subjects who had been exposed to COVID-19, were actively infected with it, or had recovered from it provided the deeply sampled blood TCRbeta repertoires that made up the dataset. Samples came from the ongoing ImmuneRACE study (first 160 participants) plus 1,254 subjects from 6 global collaborators. The repertoires were released in a freely available public database intended as a resource for research on the immune response to SARS-CoV-2. A de-identified subject ID, COVID-19 status, age in years and sex were almost always included in the sample metadata. The paper's findings and limits, for the study overall: The amount of clinical and demographic metadata varied by source and participant and was provided uncurated.

Whole blood was collected in K2EDTA tubes by collaborating institutions according to the institutions' own protocols. Collaborator samples were shipped for TCRbeta analysis as frozen whole blood, isolated PBMCs, or DNA extracted from either sample type. The immunoSEQ Assay, a bias-controlled multiplex PCR, was used to amplify TCRbeta CDR3 regions from genomic DNA. Per the source publication's procedure: Within the assay, amplification of reference gene primers was used to estimate how many nucleated cells each sample contained. To quantify the absolute abundance of each unique TCRbeta CDR3 rearrangement, sequence reads were collapsed and filtered. For each sample, productive Simpson clonality was calculated by taking the square root of Simpson's diversity index across productive rearrangements. The source is immuneACCESS, and TCRdb retained only in-frame sequences with V and J called. Part of the clones is not carried over; for the studies checked, unresolved V genes explain less than half of this, and the remainder is unexplained. Clonal size and the V and J genes are those of that table, whereas D and trimming came from the DNA. The sample records around 210,000 clones, roughly 82% of which are singletons. Less than 15% of the sample is in the top ten clones.

Comment on this clone: The antigen it binds to is not known. Per-base qualities were not stored, and no clone one base away is much larger.

Reading the germline V gene gives CDR1 SGHRS and CDR2 YFSETQ. From its cysteine to its phenylalanine, the CDR3 spans 16 amino acids. CDR3 DNA only is kept here, 48 bases in frame from base 1. For this chain, trimming is 0 bases at the V end and 5 bases at the J end, and the number of junction bases without a gene match is 7. The sample comprised peripheral blood. This TCR was recovered from a human donor in a cohort sampled during active COVID-19. This chain is built from TRBV5-1 and TRBJ2-5, with 10 bases in between that match TRBD2. In nucleotide form, the sequence is TGCGCCAGCAGCTTGGGGCTAGCGGGAGTTCGGGAGACCCAGTACTTC. It is translated as CASSLGLAGVRETQYF.